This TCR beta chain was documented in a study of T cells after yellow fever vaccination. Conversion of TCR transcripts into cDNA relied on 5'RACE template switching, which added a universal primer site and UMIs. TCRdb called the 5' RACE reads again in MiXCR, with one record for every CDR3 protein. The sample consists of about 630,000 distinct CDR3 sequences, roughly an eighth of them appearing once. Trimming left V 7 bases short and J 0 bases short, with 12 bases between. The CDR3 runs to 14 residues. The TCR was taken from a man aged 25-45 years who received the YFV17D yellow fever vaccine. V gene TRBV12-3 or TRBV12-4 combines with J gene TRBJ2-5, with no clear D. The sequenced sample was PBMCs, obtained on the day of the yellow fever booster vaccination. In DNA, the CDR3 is TGTGCCAGCACCCCAGCGACGTACCAAGAGACCCAGTACTTC. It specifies CASTPATYQETQYF.